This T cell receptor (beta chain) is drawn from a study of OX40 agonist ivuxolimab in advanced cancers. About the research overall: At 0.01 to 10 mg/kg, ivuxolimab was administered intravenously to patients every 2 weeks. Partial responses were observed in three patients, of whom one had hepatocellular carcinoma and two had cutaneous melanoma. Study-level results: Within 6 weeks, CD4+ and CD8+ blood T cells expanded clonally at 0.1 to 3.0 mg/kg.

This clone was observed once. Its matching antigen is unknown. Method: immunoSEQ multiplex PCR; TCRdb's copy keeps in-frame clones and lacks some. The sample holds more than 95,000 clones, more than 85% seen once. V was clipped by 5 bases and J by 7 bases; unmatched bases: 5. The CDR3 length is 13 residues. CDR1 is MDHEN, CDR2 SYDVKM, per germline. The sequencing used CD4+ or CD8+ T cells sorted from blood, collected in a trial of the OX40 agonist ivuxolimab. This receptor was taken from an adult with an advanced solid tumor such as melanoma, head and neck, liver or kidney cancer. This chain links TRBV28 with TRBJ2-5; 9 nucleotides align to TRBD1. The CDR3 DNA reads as TGTGCCAGCAGTGGGGACAGGGTATGGACCCAGTACTTC. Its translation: CASSGDRVWTQYF.